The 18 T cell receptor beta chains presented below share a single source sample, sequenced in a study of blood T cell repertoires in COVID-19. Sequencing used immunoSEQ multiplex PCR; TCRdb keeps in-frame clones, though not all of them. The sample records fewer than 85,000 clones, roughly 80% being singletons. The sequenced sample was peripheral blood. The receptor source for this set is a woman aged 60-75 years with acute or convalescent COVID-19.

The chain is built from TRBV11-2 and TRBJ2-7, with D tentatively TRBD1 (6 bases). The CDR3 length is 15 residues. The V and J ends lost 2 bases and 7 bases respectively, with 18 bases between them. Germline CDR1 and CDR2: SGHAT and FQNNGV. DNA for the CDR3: TGTGCCAGCAGCTTAATCCCGGACAGCCTAGGGGAGCAGTACTTC. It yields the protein CASSLIPDSLGEQYF.

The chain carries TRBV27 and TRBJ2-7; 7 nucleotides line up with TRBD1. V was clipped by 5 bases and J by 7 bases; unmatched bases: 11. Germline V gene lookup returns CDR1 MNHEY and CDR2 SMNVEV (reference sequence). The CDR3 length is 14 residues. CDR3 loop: CASSPGQVPLEQYF. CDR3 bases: TGTGCCAGCAGTCCCGGACAGGTCCCCCTGGAGCAGTACTTC.

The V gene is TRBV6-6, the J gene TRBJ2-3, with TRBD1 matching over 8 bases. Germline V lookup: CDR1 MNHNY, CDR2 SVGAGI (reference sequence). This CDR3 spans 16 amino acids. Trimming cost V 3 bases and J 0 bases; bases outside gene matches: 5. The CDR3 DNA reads TGTGCCAGCAGTTATGGGACAGGCACTAGCACAGATACGCAGTATTTT. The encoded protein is CASSYGTGTSTDTQYF.

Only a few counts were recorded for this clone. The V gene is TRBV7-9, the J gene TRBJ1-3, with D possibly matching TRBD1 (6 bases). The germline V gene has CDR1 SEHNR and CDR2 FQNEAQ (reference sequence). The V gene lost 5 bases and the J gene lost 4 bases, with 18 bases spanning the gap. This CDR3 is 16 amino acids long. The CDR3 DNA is TGTGCCAGCAGCCTTCAATGGACAGTTCAAGGAAACACCATATATTTT. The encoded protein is CASSLQWTVQGNTIYF. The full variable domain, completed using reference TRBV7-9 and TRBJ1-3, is DTGVSQNPRHKITKRGQNVTFRCDPISEHNRLYWYRQTLGQGPEFLTYFQNEAQLEKSRLLSDRFSAERPKGSFSTLEIQRTEQGDSAMYLCASSLQWTVQGNTIYFGEGSWLTVV.

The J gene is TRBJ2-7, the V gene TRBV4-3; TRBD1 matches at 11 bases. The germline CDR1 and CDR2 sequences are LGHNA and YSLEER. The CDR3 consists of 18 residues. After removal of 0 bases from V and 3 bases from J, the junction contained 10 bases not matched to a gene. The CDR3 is CASSQEGYGTGGFYEQYF. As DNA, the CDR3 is TGCGCCAGCAGCCAAGAAGGGTATGGGACAGGGGGATTCTACGAGCAGTACTTC.

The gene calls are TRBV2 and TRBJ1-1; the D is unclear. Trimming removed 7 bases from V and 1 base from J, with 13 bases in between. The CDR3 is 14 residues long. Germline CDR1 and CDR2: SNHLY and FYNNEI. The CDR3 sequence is CASNPTERNTEAFF. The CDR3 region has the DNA TGTGCCAGCAACCCTACAGAAAGGAACACTGAAGCTTTCTTT.

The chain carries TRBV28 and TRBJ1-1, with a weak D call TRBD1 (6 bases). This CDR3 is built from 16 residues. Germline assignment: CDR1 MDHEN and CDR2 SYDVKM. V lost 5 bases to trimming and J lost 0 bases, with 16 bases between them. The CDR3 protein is CASSPEGRGLNTEAFF. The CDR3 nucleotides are TGTGCCAGCAGTCCTGAGGGCAGGGGATTGAACACTGAAGCTTTCTTT.

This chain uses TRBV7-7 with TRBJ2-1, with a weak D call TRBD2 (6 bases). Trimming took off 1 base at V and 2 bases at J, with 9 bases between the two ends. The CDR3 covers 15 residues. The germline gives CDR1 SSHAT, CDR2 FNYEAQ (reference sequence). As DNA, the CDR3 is TGTGCCAGCAGCTTAGACGGGGGTGCCTACAATGAGCAGTTCTTC. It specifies CASSLDGGAYNEQFF. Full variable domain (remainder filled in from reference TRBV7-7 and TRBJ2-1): GAGVSQSPRYKVTKRGQDVTLRCDPISSHATLYWYQQALGQGPEFLTYFNYEAQPDKSGLPSDRFSAERPEGSISTLTIQRTEQRDSAMYRCASSLDGGAYNEQFFGPGTRLTVL.

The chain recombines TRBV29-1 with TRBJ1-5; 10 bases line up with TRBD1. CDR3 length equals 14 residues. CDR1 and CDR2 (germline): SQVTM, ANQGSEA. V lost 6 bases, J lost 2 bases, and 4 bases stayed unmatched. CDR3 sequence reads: CSVGDRGGNQPQHF. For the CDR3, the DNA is TGCAGCGTGGGGGACAGGGGAGGCAATCAGCCCCAGCATTTT. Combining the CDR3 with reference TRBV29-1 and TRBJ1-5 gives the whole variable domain SAVISQKPSRDICQRGTSLTIQCQVDSQVTMMFWYRQQPGQSLTLIATANQGSEATYESGFVIDKFPISRPNLTFSTLTVSNMSPEDSSIYLCSVGDRGGNQPQHFGDGTRLSIL.

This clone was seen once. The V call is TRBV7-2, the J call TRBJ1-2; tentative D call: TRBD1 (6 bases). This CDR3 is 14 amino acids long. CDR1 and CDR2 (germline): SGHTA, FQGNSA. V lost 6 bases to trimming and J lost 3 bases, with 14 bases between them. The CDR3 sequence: CASRQGGGYYGYTF. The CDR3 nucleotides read TGTGCCAGCAGACAGGGAGGGGGTTACTATGGCTACACCTTC.

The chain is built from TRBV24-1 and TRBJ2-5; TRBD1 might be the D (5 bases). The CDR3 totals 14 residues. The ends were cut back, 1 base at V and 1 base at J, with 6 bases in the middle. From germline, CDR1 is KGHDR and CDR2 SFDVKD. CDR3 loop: CATSDFDSQETQYF. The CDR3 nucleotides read TGTGCCACCAGTGATTTCGACAGCCAAGAGACCCAGTACTTC.

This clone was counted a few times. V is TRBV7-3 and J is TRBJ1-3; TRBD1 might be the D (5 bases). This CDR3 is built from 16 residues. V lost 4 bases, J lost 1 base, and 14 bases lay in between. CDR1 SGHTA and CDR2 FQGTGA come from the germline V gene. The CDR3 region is CASSSRQTESGNTIYF. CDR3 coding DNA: TGTGCCAGCAGCTCCCGACAGACAGAGTCTGGAAACACCATATATTTT.

DNA of the CDR3: TGTGCCAGCAGTGGTCCGGCAGGGGCCCAGCCCACCGGGGAGCTGTTTTTT. Translating gives CASSGPAGAQPTGELFF. The chain uses TRBV2 and TRBJ2-2; D may be TRBD1 (6 bases). This CDR3 spans 17 amino acids. From germline, CDR1 is SNHLY and CDR2 FYNNEI. The germline V and J ends were trimmed by 4 bases and 4 bases, with 19 bases remaining between them.

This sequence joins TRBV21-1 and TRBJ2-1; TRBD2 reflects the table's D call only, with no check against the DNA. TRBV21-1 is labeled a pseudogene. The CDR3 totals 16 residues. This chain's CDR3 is CASSKKVPLVDNEQFF. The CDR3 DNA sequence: TGTGCCAGCAGCAAAAAAGTCCCACTAGTGGACAATGAGCAGTTCTTC.

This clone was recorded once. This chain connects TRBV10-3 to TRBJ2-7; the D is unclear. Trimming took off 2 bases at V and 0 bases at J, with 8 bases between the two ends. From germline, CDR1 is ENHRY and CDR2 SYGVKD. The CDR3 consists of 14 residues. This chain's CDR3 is CAISEGYSSYEQYF. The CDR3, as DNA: TGTGCCATCAGTGAGGGGTACAGCTCCTACGAGCAGTACTTC.

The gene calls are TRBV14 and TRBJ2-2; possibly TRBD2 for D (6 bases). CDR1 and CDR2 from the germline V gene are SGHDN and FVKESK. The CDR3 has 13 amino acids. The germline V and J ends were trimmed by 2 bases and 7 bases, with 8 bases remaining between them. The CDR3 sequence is CASSQRTIGELFF. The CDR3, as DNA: TGTGCCAGCAGCCAACGGACTATCGGGGAGCTGTTTTTT.

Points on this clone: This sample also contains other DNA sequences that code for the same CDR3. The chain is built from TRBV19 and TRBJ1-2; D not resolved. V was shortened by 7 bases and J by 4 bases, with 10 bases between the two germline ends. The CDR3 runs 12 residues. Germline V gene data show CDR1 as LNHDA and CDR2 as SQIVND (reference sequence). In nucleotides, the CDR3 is TGTGCCAGTACCACCGGGTCCTATGGCTACACCTTC. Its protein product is CASTTGSYGYTF.

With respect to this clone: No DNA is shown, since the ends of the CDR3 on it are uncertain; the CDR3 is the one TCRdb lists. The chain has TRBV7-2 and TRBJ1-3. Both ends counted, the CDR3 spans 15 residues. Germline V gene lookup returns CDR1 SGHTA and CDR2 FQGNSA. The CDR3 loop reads CASSLNFGSGDTIYF.